This T cell receptor beta chain derives from a study of tumor-infiltrating lymphocytes in primary liver carcinoma. For the study at large: The tumors, T1-T3 N0M0 lesions, were about 4 to 11 cm across.

Study results and limitations: Blood had a significantly lower top-250-clone fraction than tumors did (p = 0.039).

As to this clonotype: Its antigen is currently unknown. At one boundary the junction diverges from the germline segment, which might be a read error.

The length of the CDR3 is 13 residues. CDR1 is SGHNT, CDR2 YYREEE, per germline (reference sequence). TCR beta cDNA was reverse-transcribed from about 500 ng of total RNA. The reaction used a constant-region primer and ProtoScript II reverse transcriptase. What produced the TCR beta libraries was three nested multiplex PCR rounds using slightly modified ARM-PCR. A C-beta reverse primer was combined with TRBV1-TRBV30 forward primers in the first two PCR rounds, and each round had around 11 cycles. TCRdb analysed the multiplex PCR reads with MiXCR anew, one entry per CDR3 protein. The sample lists about 84,000 distinct CDR3 sequences, around 70% occurring once. Co-extracting RNA and DNA was done with roughly 17-34 mg of unsorted bulk tissue as input. Histology found more than 85% viable tumor cells per sample.

The source material was liver tumor tissue from sampling region 1. Subset denoted: tumor region T1, superior pole. The genes are TRBV5-4 and TRBJ1-2; D remains unclear. The sequence was obtained from a man aged 40-55 years with primary liver carcinoma and hepatitis B virus infection. CDR3 nucleotides: TGTGCTAGCAGTCTGGACCGCCACTATGGCTACACCTTC. Translated: CASSLDRHYGYTF.